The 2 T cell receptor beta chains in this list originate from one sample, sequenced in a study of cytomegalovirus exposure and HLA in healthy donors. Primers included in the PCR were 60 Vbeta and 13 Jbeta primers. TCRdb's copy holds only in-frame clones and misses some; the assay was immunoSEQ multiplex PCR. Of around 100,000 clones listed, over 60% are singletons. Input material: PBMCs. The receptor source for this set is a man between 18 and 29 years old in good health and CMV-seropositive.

The CDR3 nucleotides read TGTGCCAGTAGGACAGGATTGAACACTGAAGCTTTCTTT. Translating gives CASRTGLNTEAFF. This chain joins TRBV19 and TRBJ1-1; tentative D call: TRBD1 (6 bases). Between the trimmed V and J ends, which lost 6 bases and 0 bases, there was a span of 8 bases. CDR1 is LNHDA and CDR2 is SQIVND in the germline V gene (reference sequence). This CDR3 has 13 residues.

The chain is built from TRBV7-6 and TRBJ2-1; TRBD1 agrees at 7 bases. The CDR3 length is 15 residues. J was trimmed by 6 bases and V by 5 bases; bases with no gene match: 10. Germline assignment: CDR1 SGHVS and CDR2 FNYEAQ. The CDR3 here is CASSHTRGLGNEQFF. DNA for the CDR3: TGTGCCAGCAGCCATACGAGGGGGCTGGGCAATGAGCAGTTCTTC.